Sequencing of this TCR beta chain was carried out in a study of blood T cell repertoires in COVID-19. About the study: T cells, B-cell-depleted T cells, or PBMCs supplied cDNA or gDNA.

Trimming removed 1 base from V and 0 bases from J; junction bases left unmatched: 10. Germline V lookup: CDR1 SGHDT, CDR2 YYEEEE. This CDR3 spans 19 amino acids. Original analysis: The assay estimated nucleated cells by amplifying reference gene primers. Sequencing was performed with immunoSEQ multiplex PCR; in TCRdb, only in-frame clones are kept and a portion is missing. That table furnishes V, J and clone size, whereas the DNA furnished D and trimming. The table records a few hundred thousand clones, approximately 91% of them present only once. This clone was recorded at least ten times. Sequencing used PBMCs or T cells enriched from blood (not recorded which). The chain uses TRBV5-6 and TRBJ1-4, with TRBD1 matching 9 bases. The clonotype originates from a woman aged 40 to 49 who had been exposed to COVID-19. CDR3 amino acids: CASSLFRDRDKATNEKLFF. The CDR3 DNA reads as TGTGCCAGCAGCTTGTTTCGGGACAGGGATAAAGCAACTAATGAAAAACTGTTTTTT. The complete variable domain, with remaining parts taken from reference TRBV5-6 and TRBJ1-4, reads DAGVTQSPTHLIKTRGQQVTLRCSPKSGHDTVSWYQQALGQGPQFIFQYYEEEERQRGNFPDRFSGHQFPNYSSELNVNALLLGDSALYLCASSLFRDRDKATNEKLFFGSGTQLSVL.